A selection of T cell receptor beta chains follows, all from one sample in a study of T-cell memory formation after mild COVID-19. TCRdb passed the 5' RACE reads through MiXCR, listing each CDR3 protein once. The sample includes around 200,000 distinct CDR3 sequences, about 9.2% of them seen just once. The source material was PBMCs or a T cell subset sorted from them (not recorded which). The origin of the receptors is a young man who had mild COVID-19 (a few samples of this study predate the infection). Cell type and time point are not known. The CDR3 runs from the conserved cysteine through the conserved F or W. A D gene is named only where the DNA matches it firmly. Size is omitted from some rows. Given values are once, few, many or a class for expanded clones.

TRBJ2-5,few,NA,TRBV12-3/TRBV12-4,TGTGCCAGCAGTTTATGGGGCGTTGAAGAGACCCAGTACTTC,CASSLWGVEETQYF
TRBJ1-1,NA,NA,TRBV4-3,TGCGCCAGCAGCCAAGATCAGTGGGGTGAGACTGAAGCTTTCTTT,CASSQDQWGETEAFF
TRBJ1-1,NA,NA,TRBV20-1,TGCAGTGCTAGTAGTTCTGGAAACACTGAAGCTTTCTTT,CSASSSGNTEAFF
TRBJ1-2,many,NA,TRBV5-1,TGCGCCAGCACCTGGGGGTATGACTATGGCTACACCTTC,CASTWGYDYGYTF
TRBJ2-3,NA,NA,TRBV2,TGTGCCAGCAGTGAAGCGCTCCTCGGGGATACGCAGTATTTT,CASSEALLGDTQYF
TRBJ2-7,few,TRBD2,TRBV4-1,TGCGCCAGCAGCCTATACTTAGCGGGGGCCCGTTACGAGCAGTACTTC,CASSLYLAGARYEQYF
TRBJ1-1,NA,NA,TRBV2,TGTGCCAGCAGCAGGGTATCCGACGCTGAAGCTTTCTTT,CASSRVSDAEAFF
TRBJ2-3,NA,NA,TRBV4-3,TGCGCCAGCAGCCAAGATGGTCCGGGACGGGTCACAGATACGCAGTATTTT,CASSQDGPGRVTDTQYF
TRBJ2-3,few,NA,TRBV7-9,TGTGCCACTGCTAGCACAGATACGCAGTATTTT,CATASTDTQYF
TRBJ1-6,few,NA,TRBV7-8,TGTGCCAGCAGCTTTCTCCAGGGGATGGGCAATTCACCCCTCCACTTT,CASSFLQGMGNSPLHF
TRBJ1-6,many,TRBD1,TRBV12-3/TRBV12-4,TGTGCCAGCAGACTTACAGGGGGAAATTCACCCCTCCACTTT,CASRLTGGNSPLHF
TRBJ2-5,once,NA,TRBV5-1,TGCGCCAGCAGCTTGGGGTCGATCGGTCTCGAGACCCAGTACTTC,CASSLGSIGLETQYF
TRBJ2-3,many,NA,TRBV7-2,TGTGCCAGCAGCTTACGGCGTAGCACAGATACGCAGTATTTT,CASSLRRSTDTQYF
TRBJ1-3,NA,NA,TRBV6-2/TRBV6-3,TGTGCCAGCAGGCCCACGGGGCCTGGAAACACCATATATTTT,CASRPTGPGNTIYF
TRBJ2-5,few,NA,TRBV6-6,TGTGCCAGCAGCGCCAATAGTCTCGGACGGACCCAGTACTTC,CASSANSLGRTQYF
TRBJ2-3,few,NA,TRBV7-9,TGTGCCAGCACCAGGGGAAGTACAGATACGCAGTATTTT,CASTRGSTDTQYF
TRBJ2-5,few,TRBD1,TRBV11-3,TGTGCCAGCAGCCTCGGACAGGGACACCAAGAGACCCAGTACTTC,CASSLGQGHQETQYF
TRBJ1-1,many,NA,TRBV6-6,TGTGCCAGCAGTGCCCCATCTTCGAACACTGAAGCTTTCTTT,CASSAPSSNTEAFF
TRBJ2-3,many,TRBD2,TRBV6-5,TGTGCCAGCAGTTACTCGCCGGGGGGGAGAACGCAGTATTTT,CASSYSPGGRTQYF
TRBJ1-5,NA,NA,TRBV2,TGTGCCAGCAGCAAAGACCTGGGCAATCAGCCCCAGCATTTT,CASSKDLGNQPQHF
TRBJ2-1,few,NA,TRBV5-1,TGCGCCAGCAGCTTGGAGGGAAGAGTGCATTACAATGAGCAGTTCTTC,CASSLEGRVHYNEQFF
TRBJ2-5,few,TRBD2,TRBV10-1,TGCGCCAGCAGTGAATATTCCGGGCTAGCGGGGAAAGAGACCCAGTACTTC,CASSEYSGLAGKETQYF